This T cell receptor (beta chain) was documented in a study of regulatory T cells in long-lasting Graves disease. This clonotype was observed at least ten times. Its matching antigen is unknown. Stated time point: persistent/refractory GD, antithyroid drugs over 5 years with positive TRAb. The TCR library was prepared using RNA isolated from PBMCs. The source of the patients was an endocrinology department in Xi'an, China. V was cut by 6 bases and J by 3 bases, with 17 bases left in between. This CDR3 contains 15 residues. From germline, CDR1 is MDHEN and CDR2 SYDVKM. Broader study findings: Persistent Graves' cases showed lower TCR diversity than newly diagnosed cases. Persistent disease was characterized by preferential usage of TRBV28, TRBJ1-2 and TRBJ2-5.

HTBI primers from iRepertoire and Arm-PCR of CDR3 regions yielded the TCR beta libraries. TCRdb reprocessed the multiplex PCR reads with MiXCR, giving one entry per CDR3 protein. This table has approximately 400,000 distinct CDR3 sequences, about 23% appearing once. The starting material was peripheral blood mononuclear cells (PBMCs), obtained when the disease was refractory, from a patient treated with antithyroid drugs. The receptor comes from a woman between 40 and 55 years old with Graves disease. The chain combines TRBV28 with TRBJ1-2, with a weak D call TRBD1 (6 bases). The CDR3 DNA is TGTGCCAGCAGCCTAGGGGGAGGGCTGGACTATGGCTACACCTTC. Its translation is CASSLGGGLDYGYTF.